A single TCR beta chain is shown here with its context. Seattle-derived patients entered the study during active infection and were followed longitudinally. This entry comes from a study of blood T cell repertoires in COVID-19. The wider study: From the United States, Italy and Spain came samples of acute and convalescent COVID-19. Sources were T cells, B-cell-depleted T cells, or PBMCs; the material itself was cDNA or gDNA.

Study processing details: Using reference gene primer amplification, nucleated cell counts were estimated. The method was immunoSEQ multiplex PCR; TCRdb's version includes in-frame clones alone and lacks a portion of them. The V and J calls and clone size come from that table; D and trimming were worked out from the DNA. In the table there are roughly 200,000 clones, more than 80% of which are singletons. The clonotype comes from an elderly woman with COVID-19, enrolled during active disease. The sample taken for sequencing was peripheral blood.

The CDR3 DNA is TGTGCCATCAGTGAGACGGGGTTGAGGCGGGGGGCCAATACGCAGTATTTT. The encoded protein is CAISETGLRRGANTQYF. The chain has TRBV10-3 and TRBJ2-3, with TRBD2 matching over 8 bases. The CDR3 sequence is 17 residues long. V trimming: 2 bases; J trimming: 7 bases; junction bases outside the gene matches: 14. Germline assignment: CDR1 ENHRY and CDR2 SYGVKD.